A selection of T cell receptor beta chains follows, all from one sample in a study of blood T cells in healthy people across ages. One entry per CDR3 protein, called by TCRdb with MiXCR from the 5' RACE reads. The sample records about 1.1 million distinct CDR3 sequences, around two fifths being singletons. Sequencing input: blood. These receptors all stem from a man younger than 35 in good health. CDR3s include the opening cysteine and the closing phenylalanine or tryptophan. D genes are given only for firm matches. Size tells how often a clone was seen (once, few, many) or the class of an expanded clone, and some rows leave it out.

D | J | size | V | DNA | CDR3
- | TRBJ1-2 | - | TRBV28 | TGTGCCAGCAGTCCAAAAATCGGACCGACCATCTCCTATGGCTACACCTTC | CASSPKIGPTISYGYTF
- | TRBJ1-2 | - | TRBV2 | TGTGCCTGCACTGAATCAACTAACTATGGCTACACCTTC | CACTESTNYGYTF
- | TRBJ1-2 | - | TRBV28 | TGTGCCAGCAGCTTCCCCTTTCACTATGGCTACACCTTC | CASSFPFHYGYTF
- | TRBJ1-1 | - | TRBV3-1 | TGTGCCAGCAGCCAGGTTGCCCTGGCCCCAAGTGGAGCTTTCTTT | CASSQVALAPSGAFF
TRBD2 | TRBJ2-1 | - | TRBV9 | TGTGCCAGCAGCGTAGCTGGTGGGCTAGCGGGGTTTAATGAGCAGTTCTTC | CASSVAGGLAGFNEQFF
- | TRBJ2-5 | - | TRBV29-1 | TGCAGCGTTGAAGACTACCTTTTTCGTCACAGGGCTGGCAATGAGCAGTACTTC | CSVEDYLFRHRAGNEQYF
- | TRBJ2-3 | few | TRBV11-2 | TGTGCCAGCAGCTTAGCCGTGGGGGGAGATACGCAGTATTTT | CASSLAVGGDTQYF
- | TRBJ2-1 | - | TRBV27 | TGTGCCAGCAGTGCCCCCGGCTCCTACAATGAGCAGTTCTTC | CASSAPGSYNEQFF
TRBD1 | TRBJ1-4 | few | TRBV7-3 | TGTGCCAGCAGACCCGGACAGGGGGCTAGGACGGGAGAAAAACTGTTTTTT | CASRPGQGARTGEKLFF
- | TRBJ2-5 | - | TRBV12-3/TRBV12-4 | TGTGCCAGCAGTTTAATCAGATACAATGAGCAGTACTTC | CASSLIRYNEQYF
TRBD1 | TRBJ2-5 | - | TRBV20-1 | TGCAGTGCTTTCCGGACAGGCCAAGAGACCCAGTACTTC | CSAFRTGQETQYF
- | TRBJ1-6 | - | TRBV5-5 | TGTGCCAGCAGCGTTAGTACGAGGGGAGTCAAATCACCCCTCCACTTT | CASSVSTRGVKSPLHF
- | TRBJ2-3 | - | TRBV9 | TGTGCCAGCAGCGTCCTTTTGGGGACTTTGGAAGCAGATACGCAGTATTTT | CASSVLLGTLEADTQYF
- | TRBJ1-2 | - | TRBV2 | TGTGCCACCGGACAATTCTATGGCTACACCTTC | CATGQFYGYTF
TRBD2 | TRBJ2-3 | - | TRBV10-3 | TGTGCCATCGATCCGGGAGGGAGCACAGATACGCAGTATTTT | CAIDPGGSTDTQYF
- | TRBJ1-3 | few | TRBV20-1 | TGCAGTGCTAGAGATAAAGATTCCTCTGGAAACACCATATATTTT | CSARDKDSSGNTIYF
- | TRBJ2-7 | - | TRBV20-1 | TGCAGTGCTAGGGACTTCGATGAGCAGTACTTC | CSARDFDEQYF
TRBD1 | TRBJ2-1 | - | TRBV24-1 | TGTGCCACCAGTGACTCGAGACAGGGGTTTTACAATGAGCAGTTCTTC | CATSDSRQGFYNEQFF
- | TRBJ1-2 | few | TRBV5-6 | TGTGCCACCTCCGTGGCGGCAGGGCCCTACTATGGCTACACCTTC | CATSVAAGPYYGYTF
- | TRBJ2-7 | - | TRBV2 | TGTGCCAGCAGTGAGAGGGGGAACTACGAGCAGTACTTC | CASSERGNYEQYF
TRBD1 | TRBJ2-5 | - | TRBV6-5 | TGTGCCAGCAGTTACCCGGACAGGAGGGAGACCCAGTACTTC | CASSYPDRRETQYF
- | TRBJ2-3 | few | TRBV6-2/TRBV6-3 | TGTGCCAGCAGTTACTCGAGGCCGGGCACAGATACGCAGTATTTT | CASSYSRPGTDTQYF
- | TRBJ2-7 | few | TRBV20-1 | TGCAGTGCTAGTCCTCCACGAACCCACTACGAGCAGTACTTC | CSASPPRTHYEQYF
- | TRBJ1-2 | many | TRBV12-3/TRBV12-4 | TGTGCCAGCAGTTTAACCAGGAACTATGGCTACACCTTC | CASSLTRNYGYTF
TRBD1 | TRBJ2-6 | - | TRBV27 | TGTGCCAGCAGTATGGACAGGGCACCTGGGGCCAACGTCCTGACTTTC | CASSMDRAPGANVLTF
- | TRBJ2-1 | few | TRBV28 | TGTGCCAGCAGCCCCCCTCAGCCCGTCCCCGACAATGAGCAGTTCTTC | CASSPPQPVPDNEQFF
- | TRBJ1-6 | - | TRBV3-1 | TGTGCCAGCAGCCTGCGGACAGTAATAAGCTCCTATAATTCACCCCTCCACTTT | CASSLRTVISSYNSPLHF
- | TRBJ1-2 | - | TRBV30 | TGTGCCTGGAGTGTGAGTGGCGGCTACACCTTC | CAWSVSGGYTF
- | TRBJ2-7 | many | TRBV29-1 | TGCAGCGTTGAGGTAGCAGGATTGCAGTACTTC | CSVEVAGLQYF
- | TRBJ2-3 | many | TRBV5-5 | TGTGCCAGCAGCATTAAGATGGGAGTCAGCACAGATACGCAGTATTTT | CASSIKMGVSTDTQYF
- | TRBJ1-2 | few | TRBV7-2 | TGTGCCAGCAGCTCACCAATGGACAGTTCTAACTATGGCTACACCTTC | CASSSPMDSSNYGYTF
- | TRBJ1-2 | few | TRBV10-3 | TGTGCCATCAGTGAGTCGGCTGGAGTCTTTGGCTATGGCTACACCTTC | CAISESAGVFGYGYTF
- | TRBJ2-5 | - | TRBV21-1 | TGTGCCAGCAGCAACGGCGGACTAGCGGAGAGAGAGCAGTACTTC | CASSNGGLAEREQYF
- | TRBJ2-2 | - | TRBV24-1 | TGTGCCACCACTAGCGACCGAGGGGATGCCGGGGAGCTGTTTTTT | CATTSDRGDAGELFF
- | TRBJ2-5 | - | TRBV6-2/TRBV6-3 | TGTGCCAGCAGTGAGACTGAAATCTACCAAGAGACCCCGTACTTC | CASSETEIYQETPYF
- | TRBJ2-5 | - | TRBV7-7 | TGTGCTAGCAGCTTATCCGCAGGAAAGGGGGAGACCCAGTACTTC | CASSLSAGKGETQYF
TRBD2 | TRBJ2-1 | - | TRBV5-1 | TGCGCCAGCAGCTTGGGACTAGCGGGGGCTGGTGAGCAGTTCTTC | CASSLGLAGAGEQFF
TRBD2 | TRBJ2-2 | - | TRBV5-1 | TGCGCCAGCAGCTTTGTTGGACTAGCGGGGGACACCGGGGAGCTGTTTTTT | CASSFVGLAGDTGELFF
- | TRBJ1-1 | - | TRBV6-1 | TGTGCCAGCAGTGAGACGCAGAGTCGGCCGCTGGCTTTCTTT | CASSETQSRPLAFF
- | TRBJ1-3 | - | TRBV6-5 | TGTGCCAGCAGTCCGACCCTAGGTGGAAACACCATATATTTT | CASSPTLGGNTIYF